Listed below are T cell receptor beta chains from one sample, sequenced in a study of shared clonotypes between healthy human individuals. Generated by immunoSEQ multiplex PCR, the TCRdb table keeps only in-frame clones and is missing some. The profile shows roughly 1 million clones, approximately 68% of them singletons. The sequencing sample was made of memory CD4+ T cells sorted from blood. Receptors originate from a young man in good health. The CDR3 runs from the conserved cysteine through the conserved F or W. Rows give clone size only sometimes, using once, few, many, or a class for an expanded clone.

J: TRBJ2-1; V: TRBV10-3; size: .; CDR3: CAISGGGTSGRVNEQFF
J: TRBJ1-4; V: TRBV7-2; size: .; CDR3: CASSYTGATNEKLFF
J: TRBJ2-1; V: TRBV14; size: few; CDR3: CASSRAGLAGYNEQFF
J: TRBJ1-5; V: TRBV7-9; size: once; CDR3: CASSLGTGKGNQPQHF
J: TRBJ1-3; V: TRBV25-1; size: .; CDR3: CASSTFKGDLSGNTIYF
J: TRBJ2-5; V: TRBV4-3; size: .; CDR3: CASSQDSLGLAGRGQETQYF
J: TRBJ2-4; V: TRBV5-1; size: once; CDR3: CASSLEGQFQYF
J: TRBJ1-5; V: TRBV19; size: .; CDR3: CASSTEGQGSGQPQHF
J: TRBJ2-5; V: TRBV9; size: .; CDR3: CASSVASGRVPQETQYF
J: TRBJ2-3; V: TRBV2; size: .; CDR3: CASSELGTDTQYF
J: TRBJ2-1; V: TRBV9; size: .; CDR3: CASSVGQGSYNEQFF
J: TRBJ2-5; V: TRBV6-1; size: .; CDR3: CASSDKALRGTQYF
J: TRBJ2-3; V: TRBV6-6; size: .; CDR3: CASSRVADTQYF
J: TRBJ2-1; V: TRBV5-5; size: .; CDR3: CASSLLGDHEQFF
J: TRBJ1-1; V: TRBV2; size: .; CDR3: CASKTDTEAFF
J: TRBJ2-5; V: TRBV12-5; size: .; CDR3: CASGGDSQETQYF
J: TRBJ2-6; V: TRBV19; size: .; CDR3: CASSPPPFRSSGANVLTF
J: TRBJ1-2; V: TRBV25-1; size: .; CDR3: CASSVGGGYGYTF
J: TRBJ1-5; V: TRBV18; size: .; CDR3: CASSARDDKNQPQHF
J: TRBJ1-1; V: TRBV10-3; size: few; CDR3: CAISESITAEAFF
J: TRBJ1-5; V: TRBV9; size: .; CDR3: CASSVGQGGQPQHF
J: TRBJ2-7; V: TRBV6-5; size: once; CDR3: CASGPQGASSYEQYF
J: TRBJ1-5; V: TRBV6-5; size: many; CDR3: CASSSSNHQPQHF
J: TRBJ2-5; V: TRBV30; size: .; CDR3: CAWDRDRVAQYF